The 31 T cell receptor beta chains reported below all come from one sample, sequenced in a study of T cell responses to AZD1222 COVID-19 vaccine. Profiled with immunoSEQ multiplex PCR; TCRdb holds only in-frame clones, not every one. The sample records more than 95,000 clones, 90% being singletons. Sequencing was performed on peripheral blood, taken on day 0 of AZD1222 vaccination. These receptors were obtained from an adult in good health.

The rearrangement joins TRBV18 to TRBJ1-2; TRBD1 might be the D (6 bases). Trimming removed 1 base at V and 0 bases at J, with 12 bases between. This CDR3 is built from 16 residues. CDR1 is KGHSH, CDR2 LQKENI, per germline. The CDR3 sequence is CASSPLGQQANYGYTF. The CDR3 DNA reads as TGTGCCAGCTCACCACTCGGACAGCAAGCTAACTATGGCTACACCTTC.

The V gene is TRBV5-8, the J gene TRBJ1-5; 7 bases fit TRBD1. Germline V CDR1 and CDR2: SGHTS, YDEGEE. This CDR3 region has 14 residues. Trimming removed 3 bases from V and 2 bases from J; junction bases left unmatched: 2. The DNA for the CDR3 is TGTGCCAGCAGCTCTGGACAGGGCAATCAGCCCCAGCATTTT. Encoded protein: CASSSGQGNQPQHF.

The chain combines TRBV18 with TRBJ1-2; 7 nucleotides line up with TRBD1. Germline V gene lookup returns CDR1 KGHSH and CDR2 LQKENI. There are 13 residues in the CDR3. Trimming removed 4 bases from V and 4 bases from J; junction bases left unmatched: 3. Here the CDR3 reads CASSQGDSYGYTF. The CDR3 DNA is TGTGCCAGCTCACAGGGGGACAGCTATGGCTACACCTTC.

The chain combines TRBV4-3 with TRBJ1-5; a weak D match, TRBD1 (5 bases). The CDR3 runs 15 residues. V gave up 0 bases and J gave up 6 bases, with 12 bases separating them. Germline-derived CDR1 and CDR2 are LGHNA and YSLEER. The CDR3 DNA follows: TGCGCCAGCAGCCAAGATGTCGGCGGGGGTCAGCCCCAGCATTTT. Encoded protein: CASSQDVGGGQPQHF.

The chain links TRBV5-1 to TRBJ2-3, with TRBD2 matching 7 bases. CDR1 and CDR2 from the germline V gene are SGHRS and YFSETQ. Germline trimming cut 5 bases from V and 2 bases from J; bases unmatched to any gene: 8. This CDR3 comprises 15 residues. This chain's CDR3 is CASRTREGITDTQYF. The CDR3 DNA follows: TGCGCCAGCAGGACGAGGGAGGGGATCACAGATACGCAGTATTTT.

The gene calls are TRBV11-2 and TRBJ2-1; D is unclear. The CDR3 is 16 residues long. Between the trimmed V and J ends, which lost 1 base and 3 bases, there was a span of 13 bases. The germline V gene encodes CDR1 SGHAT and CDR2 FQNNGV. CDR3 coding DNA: TGTGCCAGCAGCTTAGTAAACTGGGGAAGCTACAATGAGCAGTTCTTC. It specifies CASSLVNWGSYNEQFF.

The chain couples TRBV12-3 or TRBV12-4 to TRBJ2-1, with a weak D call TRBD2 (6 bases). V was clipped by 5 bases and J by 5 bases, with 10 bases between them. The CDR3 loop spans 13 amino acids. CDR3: CASSPGTDNEQFF. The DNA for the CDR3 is TGTGCCAGCAGTCCCGGGACTGACAATGAGCAGTTCTTC.

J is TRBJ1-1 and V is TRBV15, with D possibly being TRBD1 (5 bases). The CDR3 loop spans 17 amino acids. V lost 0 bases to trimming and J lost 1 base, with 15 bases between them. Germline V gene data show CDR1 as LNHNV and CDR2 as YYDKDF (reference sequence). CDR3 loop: CATSRDPGTAPNTEAFF. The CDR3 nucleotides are TGTGCCACCAGCAGAGATCCGGGGACGGCGCCGAACACTGAAGCTTTCTTT.

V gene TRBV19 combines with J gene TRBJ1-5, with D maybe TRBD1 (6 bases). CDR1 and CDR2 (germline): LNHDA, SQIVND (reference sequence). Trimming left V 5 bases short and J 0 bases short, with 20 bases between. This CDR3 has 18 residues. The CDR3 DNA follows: TGTGCCAGTAGTCTCCCGCCCCGGACAGCTCTTAGCAATCAGCCCCAGCATTTT. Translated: CASSLPPRTALSNQPQHF.

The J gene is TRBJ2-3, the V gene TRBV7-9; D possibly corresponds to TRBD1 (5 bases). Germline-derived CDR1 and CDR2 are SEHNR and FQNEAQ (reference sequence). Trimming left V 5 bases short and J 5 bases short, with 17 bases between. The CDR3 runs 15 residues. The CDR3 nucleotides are TGTGCCAGCAGCGTTACAGGTTTTGACTTAGATACGCAGTATTTT. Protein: CASSVTGFDLDTQYF.

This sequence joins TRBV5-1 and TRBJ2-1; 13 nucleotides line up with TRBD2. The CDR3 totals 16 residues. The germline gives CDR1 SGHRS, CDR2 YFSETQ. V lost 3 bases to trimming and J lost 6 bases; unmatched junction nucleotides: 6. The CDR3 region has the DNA TGCGCCAGCAGCTCAGGAGGGACTAGCGGGACCAATGAGCAGTTCTTC. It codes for CASSSGGTSGTNEQFF.

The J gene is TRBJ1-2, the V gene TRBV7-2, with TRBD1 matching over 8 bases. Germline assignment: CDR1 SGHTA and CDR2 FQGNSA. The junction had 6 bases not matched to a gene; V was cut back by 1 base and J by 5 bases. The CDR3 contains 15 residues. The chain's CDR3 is CASSLGPDRAYGYTF. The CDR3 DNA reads TGTGCCAGCAGCTTAGGTCCGGACAGGGCGTATGGCTACACCTTC.

DNA of the CDR3: TGTGCCAGCATTTGGCACACTGAAGCTTTCTTT. Encoded protein: CASIWHTEAFF. The V and J genes are TRBV28 and TRBJ1-1, with D unresolved. The V gene's germline CDR1 is MDHEN and CDR2 SYDVKM. This CDR3 is built from 11 residues. With 7 bases removed from V and 3 bases from J, the gap between germline ends came to 6 bases.

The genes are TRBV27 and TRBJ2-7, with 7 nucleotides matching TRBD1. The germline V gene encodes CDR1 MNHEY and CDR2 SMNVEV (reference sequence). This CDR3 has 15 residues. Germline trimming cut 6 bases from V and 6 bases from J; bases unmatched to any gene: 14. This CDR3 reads CASRLVGTALSEQYF. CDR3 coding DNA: TGTGCCAGCAGACTAGTTGGGACAGCCCTCAGCGAGCAGTACTTC.

The chain's CDR3 is CASSPAWGGYGYTF. CDR3 in DNA: TGTGCCAGCAGCCCCGCGTGGGGGGGCTATGGCTACACCTTC. The chain carries TRBV28 and TRBJ1-2; the D gene is possibly TRBD1 (5 bases). Germline lookup yields CDR1 MDHEN and CDR2 SYDVKM. The CDR3 consists of 14 residues. The V and J ends lost 6 bases and 4 bases respectively, with 15 bases between them.

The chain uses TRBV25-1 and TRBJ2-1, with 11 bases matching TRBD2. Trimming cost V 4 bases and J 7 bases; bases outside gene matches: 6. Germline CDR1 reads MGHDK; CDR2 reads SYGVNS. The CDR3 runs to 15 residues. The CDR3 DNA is TGTGCCAGCAGTGTATCTAGCGGGAGGCCGAATGAGCAGTTCTTC. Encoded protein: CASSVSSGRPNEQFF. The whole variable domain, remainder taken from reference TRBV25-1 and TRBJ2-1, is EADIYQTPRYLVIGTGKKITLECSQTMGHDKMYWYQQDPGMELHLIHYSYGVNSTEKGDLSSESTVSRIRTEHFPLTLESARPSHTSQYLCASSVSSGRPNEQFFGPGTRLTVL.

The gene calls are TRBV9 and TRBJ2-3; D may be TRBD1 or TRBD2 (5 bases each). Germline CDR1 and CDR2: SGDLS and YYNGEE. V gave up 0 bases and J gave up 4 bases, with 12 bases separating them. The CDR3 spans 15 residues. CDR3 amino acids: CASSVGGRGADTQYF. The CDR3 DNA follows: TGTGCCAGCAGCGTAGGAGGGAGAGGGGCAGATACGCAGTATTTT. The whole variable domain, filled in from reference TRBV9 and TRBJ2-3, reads DSGVTQTPKHLITATGQRVTLRCSPRSGDLSVYWYQQSLDQGLQFLIQYYNGEERAKGNILERFSAQQFPDLHSELNLSSLELGDSALYFCASSVGGRGADTQYFGPGTRLTVL.

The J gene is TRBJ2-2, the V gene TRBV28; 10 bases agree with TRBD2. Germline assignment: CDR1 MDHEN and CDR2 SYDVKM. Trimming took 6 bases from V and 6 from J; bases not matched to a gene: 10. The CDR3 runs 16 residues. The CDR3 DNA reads TGTGCCAGCAGCTCCCCGGGACTAGCGCTATCCGGGGAGCTGTTTTTT. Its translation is CASSSPGLALSGELFF.

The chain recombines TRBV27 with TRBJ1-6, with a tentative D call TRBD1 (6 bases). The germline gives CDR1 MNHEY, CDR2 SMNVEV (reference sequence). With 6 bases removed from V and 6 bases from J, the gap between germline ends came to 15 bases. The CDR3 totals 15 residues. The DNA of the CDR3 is TGTGCCAGCAGATCGGGAACAGGGAGTAATTCACCCCTCCACTTT. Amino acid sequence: CASRSGTGSNSPLHF.

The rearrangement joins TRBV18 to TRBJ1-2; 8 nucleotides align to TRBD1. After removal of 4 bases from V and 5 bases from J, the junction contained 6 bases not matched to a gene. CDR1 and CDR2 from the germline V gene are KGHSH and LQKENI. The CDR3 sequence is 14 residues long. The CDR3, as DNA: TGTGCCAGCTCACTCGGACAGGGCGGGTATGGCTACACCTTC. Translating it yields CASSLGQGGYGYTF.

The CDR3 DNA is TGTGCCAGCAGCTTAGAAGGGGCCCTTGGGGGCTACACCTTC. It specifies CASSLEGALGGYTF. This chain joins TRBV7-9 and TRBJ1-2; D perhaps matches TRBD1 (5 bases). The CDR3 sequence is 14 residues long. Germline assignment: CDR1 SEHNR and CDR2 FQNEAQ (reference sequence). V was trimmed by 1 base and J by 8 bases, leaving 14 bases between them. The whole variable domain, filled in from reference TRBV7-9 and TRBJ1-2, reads DTGVSQNPRHKITKRGQNVTFRCDPISEHNRLYWYRQTLGQGPEFLTYFQNEAQLEKSRLLSDRFSAERPKGSFSTLEIQRTEQGDSAMYLCASSLEGALGGYTFGSGTRLTVV.

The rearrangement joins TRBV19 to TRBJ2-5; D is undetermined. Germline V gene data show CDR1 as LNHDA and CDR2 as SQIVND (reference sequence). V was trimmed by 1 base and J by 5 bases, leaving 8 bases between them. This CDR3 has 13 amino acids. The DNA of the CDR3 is TGTGCCAGTAGTATAGCCCTACAGGAGACCCAGTACTTC. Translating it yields CASSIALQETQYF.

The CDR3 protein is CASSLGTGGGTEAFF. CDR3 nucleotide sequence: TGTGCCAGCAGCTTAGGGACAGGGGGCGGAACTGAAGCTTTCTTT. The chain is built from TRBV11-2 and TRBJ1-1; TRBD1 aligns across 11 bases. Germline V gene data show CDR1 as SGHAT and CDR2 as FQNNGV. This CDR3 comprises 15 residues. Trimming at V came to 1 base and at J to 5 bases, leaving 3 bases not matched to a gene.

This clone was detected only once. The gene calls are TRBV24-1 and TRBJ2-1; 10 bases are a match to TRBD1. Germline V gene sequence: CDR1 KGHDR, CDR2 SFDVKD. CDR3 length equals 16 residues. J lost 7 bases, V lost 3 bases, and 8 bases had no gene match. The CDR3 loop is CATSDPGQGRRNEQFF. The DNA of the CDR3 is TGTGCCACCAGTGATCCGGGACAGGGGCGGAGGAATGAGCAGTTCTTC.

In DNA, the CDR3 is TGCGCCAGCAGCTTGGGGACAGGGGGCTTCACTAGCGGAGCCTACAATGAGCAGTTCTTC. It codes for CASSLGTGGFTSGAYNEQFF. This chain uses TRBV5-1 with TRBJ2-1, with TRBD1 matching over 11 bases. The CDR3 covers 20 residues. The V and J ends lost 0 bases and 2 bases, in that order; junction bases with no gene match: 13. Per the germline V gene, CDR1 is SGHRS and CDR2 is YFSETQ. The complete variable domain, with remaining parts taken from reference TRBV5-1 and TRBJ2-1, reads KAGVTQTPRYLIKTRGQQVTLSCSPISGHRSVSWYQQTPGQGLQFLFEYFSETQRNKGNFPGRFSGRQFSNSRSEMNVSTLELGDSALYLCASSLGTGGFTSGAYNEQFFGPGTRLTVL.

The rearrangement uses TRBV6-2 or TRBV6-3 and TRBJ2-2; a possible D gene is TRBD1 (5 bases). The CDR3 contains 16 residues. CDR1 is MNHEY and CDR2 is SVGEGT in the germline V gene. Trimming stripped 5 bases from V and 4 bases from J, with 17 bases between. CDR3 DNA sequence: TGTGCCAGCAGTCAAGGCGCAGGGTTTGGCACCGGGGAGCTGTTTTTT. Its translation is CASSQGAGFGTGELFF.

The CDR3: CASSRTPHRDRPNSNQPQHF. The DNA of the CDR3 is TGCGCCAGCAGTCGAACTCCGCACCGGGACAGACCCAATAGCAATCAGCCCCAGCATTTT. J is TRBJ1-5 and V is TRBV23-1, with TRBD1 identical over 7 bases. TRBV23-1 is known as an ORF, though its function is uncertain. Germline trimming cut 4 bases from V and 0 bases from J; bases unmatched to any gene: 18. The CDR3 runs to 20 residues.

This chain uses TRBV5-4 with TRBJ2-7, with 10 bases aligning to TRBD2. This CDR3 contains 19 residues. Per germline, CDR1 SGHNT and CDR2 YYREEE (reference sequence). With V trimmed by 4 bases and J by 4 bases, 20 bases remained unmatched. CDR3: CASSTTPGRASSGSYEQYF. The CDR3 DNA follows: TGTGCCAGCAGCACCACCCCCGGGAGGGCTTCTAGCGGGAGTTACGAGCAGTACTTC.

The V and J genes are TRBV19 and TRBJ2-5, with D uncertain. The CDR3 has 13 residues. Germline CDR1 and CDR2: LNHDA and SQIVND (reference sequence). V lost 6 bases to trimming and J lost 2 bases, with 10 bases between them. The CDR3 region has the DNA TGTGCCAGTAGCCCGGGTTGGCAAGAGACCCAGTACTTC. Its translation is CASSPGWQETQYF.

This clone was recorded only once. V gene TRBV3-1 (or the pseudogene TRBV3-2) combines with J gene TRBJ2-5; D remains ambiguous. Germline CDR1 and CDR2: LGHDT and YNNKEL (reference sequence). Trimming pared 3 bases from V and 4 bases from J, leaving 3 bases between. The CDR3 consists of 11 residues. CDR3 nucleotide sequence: TGTGCCAGCAGCCAGAGAGAGACCCAGTACTTC. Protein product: CASSQRETQYF.

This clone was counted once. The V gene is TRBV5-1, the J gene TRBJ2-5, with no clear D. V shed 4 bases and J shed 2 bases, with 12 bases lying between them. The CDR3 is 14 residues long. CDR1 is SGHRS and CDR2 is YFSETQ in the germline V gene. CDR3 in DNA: TGCGCCAGCAGCCCGCGGACGGAACAAGAGACCCAGTACTTC. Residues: CASSPRTEQETQYF.